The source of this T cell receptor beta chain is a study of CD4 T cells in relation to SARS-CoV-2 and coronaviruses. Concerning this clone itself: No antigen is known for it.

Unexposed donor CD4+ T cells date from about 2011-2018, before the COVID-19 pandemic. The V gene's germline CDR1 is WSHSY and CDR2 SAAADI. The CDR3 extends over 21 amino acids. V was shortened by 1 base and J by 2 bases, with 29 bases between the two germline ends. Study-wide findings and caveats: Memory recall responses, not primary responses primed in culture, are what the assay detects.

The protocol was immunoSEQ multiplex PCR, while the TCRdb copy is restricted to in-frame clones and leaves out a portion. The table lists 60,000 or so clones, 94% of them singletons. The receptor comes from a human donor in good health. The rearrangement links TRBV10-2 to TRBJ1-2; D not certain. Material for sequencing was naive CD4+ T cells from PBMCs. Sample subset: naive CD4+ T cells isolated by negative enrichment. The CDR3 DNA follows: TGCGCCAGCAGTGAGTTCGACGTCCCTCAGTTTGAGCAGCTAGGAAACTATGGCTACACCTTC. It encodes CASSEFDVPQFEQLGNYGYTF.